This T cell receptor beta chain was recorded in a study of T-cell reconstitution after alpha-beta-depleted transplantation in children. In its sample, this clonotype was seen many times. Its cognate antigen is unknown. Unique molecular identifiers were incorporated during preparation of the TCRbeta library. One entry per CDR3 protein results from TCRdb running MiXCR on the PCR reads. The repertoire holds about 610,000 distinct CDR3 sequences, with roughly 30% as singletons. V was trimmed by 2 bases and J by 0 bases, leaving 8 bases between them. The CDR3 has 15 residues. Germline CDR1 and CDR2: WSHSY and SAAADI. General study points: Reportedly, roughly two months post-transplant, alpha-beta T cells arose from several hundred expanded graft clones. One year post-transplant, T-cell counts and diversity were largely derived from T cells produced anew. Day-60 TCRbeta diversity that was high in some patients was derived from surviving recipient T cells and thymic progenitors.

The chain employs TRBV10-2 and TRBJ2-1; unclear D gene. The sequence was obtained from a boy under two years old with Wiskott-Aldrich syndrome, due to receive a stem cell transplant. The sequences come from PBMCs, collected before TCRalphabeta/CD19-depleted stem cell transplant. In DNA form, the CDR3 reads TGCGCCAGCAGTGAGCGCAGGAGCTCCTACAATGAGCAGTTCTTC. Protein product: CASSERRSSYNEQFF.